Below are 30 T cell receptor beta chains sequenced from a single sample in a study of control samples from healthy donors and cancer patients. Clones were read by immunoSEQ multiplex PCR, and TCRdb kept only the in-frame ones, dropping some. The sample has around 200,000 clones; approximately 92% are singletons. The sample was blood. Receptor source: a man aged 18 to 35 in good health.

The chain uses TRBV19 and TRBJ2-1; 9 positions agree with TRBD2. Germline CDR1 reads LNHDA; CDR2 reads SQIVND (reference sequence). J was trimmed by 7 bases and V by 4 bases; bases with no gene match: 8. The CDR3 is made up of 15 amino acids. DNA for the CDR3: TGTGCCAGTAGTAACCCGGCGGGGGGGAGGAATGAGCAGTTCTTC. It codes for CASSNPAGGRNEQFF.

The chain links TRBV6-6 to TRBJ1-5; 9 bases match TRBD1. J lost 3 bases, V lost 5 bases, and 2 bases had no gene match. The CDR3 contains 14 residues. Germline loops: CDR1 MNHNY, CDR2 SVGAGI (reference sequence). The CDR3 region has the DNA TGTGCCAGCAGTGGGACAGGGCACAATCAGCCCCAGCATTTT. Amino acids: CASSGTGHNQPQHF.

The chain has TRBV9 and TRBJ2-1, with TRBD2 matching 7 bases. The J segment lost 4 bases and the V segment lost 2 bases, leaving 6 bases of the junction unmatched. The CDR3 length is 15 residues. Germline CDR1 is SGDLS and CDR2 is YYNGEE. The CDR3 protein is CASSVDQRGYNEQFF. The CDR3, as DNA: TGTGCCAGCAGCGTGGACCAGCGGGGTTACAATGAGCAGTTCTTC.

V is TRBV6-2 or TRBV6-3 and J is TRBJ1-4; no clear D. The CDR3 loop spans 14 amino acids. The V gene lost 0 bases and the J gene lost 8 bases, with 10 bases spanning the gap. Germline V gene data show CDR1 as MNHEY and CDR2 as SVGEGT. The CDR3 reads CASSYSGTREKLFF. CDR3 sequence (DNA): TGTGCCAGCAGTTACTCCGGCACTCGAGAAAAACTGTTTTTT.

The chain joins TRBV5-1 to TRBJ2-2; 7 bases are a match to TRBD1. The junction had 8 bases not matched to a gene; V was cut back by 9 bases and J by 0 bases. The CDR3 runs 15 residues. The V gene's germline CDR1 is SGHRS and CDR2 YFSETQ. CDR3 loop: CAIPTGTANTGELFF. CDR3 sequence (DNA): TGCGCCATTCCGACGGGGACAGCGAACACCGGGGAGCTGTTTTTT.

The J gene is TRBJ2-3, the V gene TRBV5-5; D is possibly TRBD2 (6 bases). CDR3 length: 14 amino acids. Germline CDR1 reads SGHKS; CDR2 reads YYEKEE (reference sequence). Trimming removed 5 bases from V and 2 bases from J, with 12 bases in between. The CDR3 sequence: CASSLSGYTDTQYF. The CDR3 DNA reads as TGTGCCAGCAGTCTTAGCGGTTACACAGATACGCAGTATTTT.

In this sample, this clone turned up once. This chain uses TRBV10-3 with TRBJ1-3, with 7 bases fitting TRBD1. Germline CDR1 and CDR2: ENHRY and SYGVKD. V was clipped by 0 bases and J by 0 bases; unmatched bases: 8. This CDR3 has 18 residues. CDR3 loop: CAISESGRGQVSGNTIYF. The CDR3 bases are TGTGCCATCAGTGAGTCTGGGAGGGGGCAAGTCTCTGGAAACACCATATATTTT.

The sample holds a few counts of this clone. The CDR3 sequence: CSSRAIGEAFF. In nucleotides, the CDR3 is TGCAGTTCCAGGGCCATCGGGGAAGCTTTCTTT. The chain has TRBV20-1 and TRBJ1-1, with D perhaps matching TRBD1 (5 bases). The V end was cut by 8 bases, the J end by 8 bases, with 15 bases between. The CDR3 runs to 11 residues. CDR1 and CDR2 from the germline V gene are DFQATT and SNEGSKA (reference sequence).

The chain uses TRBV5-1 and TRBJ2-1; 8 positions agree with TRBD2. Trimming took 3 bases from V and 3 from J; bases not matched to a gene: 11. CDR1 is SGHRS, CDR2 YFSETQ, per germline. CDR3 size: 17 residues. CDR3 protein: CASSSDLRGVIYNEQFF. Written as DNA, the CDR3 is TGCGCCAGCAGCTCGGATTTGCGGGGGGTCATCTACAATGAGCAGTTCTTC.

J is TRBJ2-1 and V is TRBV14, with 9 bases identical to TRBD2. The CDR3 spans 15 residues. The J segment lost 3 bases and the V segment lost 4 bases, leaving 4 bases of the junction unmatched. Germline-derived CDR1 and CDR2 are SGHDN and FVKESK. CDR3 coding DNA: TGTGCCAGCAGCCGTATTAGCGGGGGCTACAATGAGCAGTTCTTC. Its translation is CASSRISGGYNEQFF.

The rearrangement joins TRBV2 to TRBJ1-6, with 8 bases lining up with TRBD1. This CDR3 has 15 amino acids. Trimming removed 8 bases from V and 8 bases from J; junction bases left unmatched: 11. Germline CDR1 reads SNHLY; CDR2 reads FYNNEI. The CDR3 loop reads CASRLAGGAYSPLHF. The CDR3 DNA reads TGTGCCAGCCGGTTGGCAGGGGGCGCTTATTCACCCCTCCACTTT.

This sequence joins TRBV24-1 and TRBJ2-2; 9 bases fit TRBD2. The CDR3 is made up of 15 amino acids. Trimming took 5 bases from V and 6 from J; bases not matched to a gene: 6. Germline loops: CDR1 KGHDR, CDR2 SFDVKD. The CDR3 region is CATSAALAGSGELFF. CDR3 bases: TGTGCCACCAGTGCTGCCCTAGCGGGGTCCGGGGAGCTGTTTTTT.

V gene TRBV3-1 (or the pseudogene TRBV3-2) combines with J gene TRBJ1-2; D is uncertain. This CDR3 has 13 residues. Germline values: CDR1 LGHDT, CDR2 YNNKEL (reference sequence). With 8 bases removed from V and 5 bases from J, the gap between germline ends came to 15 bases. CDR3 nucleotides: TGTGCCAGCCGTGATCGGACGGTATATGGCTACACCTTC. This sequence encodes CASRDRTVYGYTF.

The rearrangement links TRBV3-1 (or the pseudogene TRBV3-2) to TRBJ2-7; 7 bases map to TRBD1. Germline V gene data show CDR1 as LGHDT and CDR2 as YNNKEL (reference sequence). V dropped 4 bases and J dropped 6; count of bases not matched to a gene: 6. CDR3 length: 13 residues. The chain's CDR3 is CASSPMTGIEQYF. The CDR3 nucleotides read TGTGCCAGCAGCCCGATGACAGGGATCGAGCAGTACTTC.

The sample holds one count of this clone. The chain is built from TRBV6-2 or TRBV6-3 and TRBJ2-3, with D perhaps given as TRBD1 or TRBD2 (5 bases each). Trimming removed 0 bases from V and 8 bases from J, with 9 bases in between. The length of the CDR3 is 13 residues. Germline values: CDR1 MNHEY, CDR2 SVGEGT. The CDR3 DNA is TGTGCCAGCAGTTACTCGGGGGTCCTTACGCAGTATTTT. Protein: CASSYSGVLTQYF.

The chain is built from TRBV6-6 and TRBJ2-7; 15 positions match TRBD2. The closer fit of TRBJ2-5 to the DNA end suggests the J call may be wrong. Germline CDR1 reads MNHNY; CDR2 reads SVGAGI (reference sequence). CDR3 length: 17 amino acids. CDR3 region: CASSLPGLAGGQKTQYF. The CDR3 DNA is TGTGCCAGCAGTCTACCTGGACTAGCGGGGGGGCAAAAGACCCAGTACTTC.

V is TRBV5-1 and J is TRBJ1-6; D not resolved. This CDR3 is 16 amino acids long. Trimming shortened V by 4 bases and J by 6 bases, and 17 bases separated the two germline ends. Germline loops: CDR1 SGHRS, CDR2 YFSETQ. The CDR3 is CASSPERLGSNSPLHF. For the CDR3, the DNA is TGCGCCAGCAGCCCCGAGAGACTGGGGAGTAATTCACCCCTCCACTTT.

This chain joins TRBV30 and TRBJ1-4; 8 nucleotides match TRBD1. Trimming at V came to 8 bases and at J to 5 bases, leaving 7 bases not matched to a gene. The CDR3 has 13 amino acids. Germline V gene lookup returns CDR1 GTSNPN and CDR2 SVGIG (reference sequence). CDR3 in amino acids: CAATRDRNEKLFF. As DNA, the CDR3 is TGTGCCGCGACACGGGACAGGAATGAAAAACTGTTTTTT.

The chain recombines TRBV7-3 with TRBJ1-1; possibly TRBD1 for D (6 bases). The CDR3 contains 14 residues. V lost 0 bases, J lost 1 base, and 6 bases lay in between. Germline V lookup: CDR1 SGHTA, CDR2 FQGTGA. CDR3 sequence reads: CASSLTRGNTEAFF. DNA of the CDR3: TGTGCCAGCAGCTTAACCAGGGGGAACACTGAAGCTTTCTTT.

This rearrangement joins TRBV29-1 to TRBJ2-3; 11 bases align to TRBD2. Germline assignment: CDR1 SQVTM and CDR2 ANQGSEA. The CDR3 totals 13 residues. V shed 7 bases, J shed 6 bases, and the junction held 6 bases outside the gene matches. The CDR3 here is CSAEGLAVDTQYF. CDR3 coding DNA: TGCAGCGCCGAGGGACTAGCGGTTGATACGCAGTATTTT.

This clone appeared a single time. The rearrangement links TRBV12-5 to TRBJ2-2; D is perhaps TRBD2 (6 bases). The CDR3 extends over 14 amino acids. The germline gives CDR1 LGHNT, CDR2 FRNRAP. With 5 bases removed from V and 2 bases from J, the gap between germline ends came to 9 bases. CDR3 in DNA: TGTGCTAGTGGTCTGCGGGGTAACACCGGGGAGCTGTTTTTT. Its translation is CASGLRGNTGELFF.

The chain has TRBV7-9 and TRBJ1-4, with D possibly TRBD1 on 5 matching bases. The CDR3 is 14 residues long. The germline gives CDR1 SEHNR, CDR2 FQNEAQ (reference sequence). The V end was cut by 4 bases, the J end by 8 bases, with 14 bases between. The CDR3 here is CASSSGPLEEKLFF. CDR3 coding DNA: TGTGCCAGCAGCTCGGGACCCTTGGAGGAAAAACTGTTTTTT.

This clone was seen a single time. This chain joins TRBV28 and TRBJ1-1; D is uncertain. Germline V CDR1 and CDR2: MDHEN, SYDVKM. This CDR3 spans 15 amino acids. The V end lost 5 bases, the J end lost 3 bases, and 16 bases lay between the germline ends. This CDR3 is CASSTVALRDTEAFF. The CDR3, as DNA: TGTGCCAGCAGTACCGTGGCTCTGAGAGACACTGAAGCTTTCTTT. The complete variable domain, with remaining parts taken from reference TRBV28 and TRBJ1-1, reads DVKVTQSSRYLVKRTGEKVFLECVQDMDHENMFWYRQDPGLGLRLIYFSYDVKMKEKGDIPEGYSVSREKKERFSLILESASTNQTSMYLCASSTVALRDTEAFFGQGTRLTVV.

The chain recombines TRBV7-8 with TRBJ2-7; the D is unclear. The germline CDR1 and CDR2 sequences are SGHVS and FQNEAQ. Trimming removed 2 bases from V and 0 bases from J, with 8 bases in between. CDR3 length equals 14 residues. This CDR3 is CASSLKDASYEQYF. The CDR3 coding sequence is TGTGCCAGCAGCTTAAAAGACGCCTCCTACGAGCAGTACTTC. The complete variable domain, with remaining parts taken from reference TRBV7-8 and TRBJ2-7, reads GAGVSQSPRYKVAKRGQDVALRCDPISGHVSLFWYQQALGQGPEFLTYFQNEAQLDKSGLPSDRFFAERPEGSVSTLKIQRTQQEDSAVYLCASSLKDASYEQYFGPGTRLTVT.

J is TRBJ2-5 and V is TRBV15; no clear D. Germline CDR1 and CDR2: LNHNV and YYDKDF (reference sequence). V lost 6 bases to trimming and J lost 0 bases, with 14 bases between them. CDR3 length: 15 residues. CDR3 in amino acids: CATRGSQTHQETQYF. CDR3 nucleotides: TGTGCCACCAGGGGTTCCCAGACACACCAAGAGACCCAGTACTTC.

CDR3 protein: CASSLVRGEETPLAKNIQYF. CDR3 sequence (DNA): TGCGCCAGCAGCCTCGTTCGGGGGGAGGAAACCCCTCTAGCCAAAAACATTCAGTACTTC. This chain joins TRBV5-1 and TRBJ2-4; 7 nucleotides line up with TRBD2. Trimming took 4 bases from V and 0 from J; bases not matched to a gene: 19. CDR3 size: 20 residues. CDR1 is SGHRS, CDR2 YFSETQ, per germline.

In DNA form, the CDR3 reads TGTGCCAGCAGCTGGACCGGGACGGCCGCTGGCACCTTC. Protein product: CASSWTGTAAGTF. The chain has TRBV5-6 and TRBJ1-2, with D tentatively TRBD1 (5 bases). The V and J ends lost 3 bases and 13 bases respectively, with 19 bases between them. CDR3 length equals 13 residues. The V gene's germline CDR1 is SGHDT and CDR2 YYEEEE.

In its sample, this clone was seen once. The chain joins TRBV2 to TRBJ1-4; maybe TRBD1 (5 bases). Trimming stripped 6 bases from V and 1 base from J, with 21 bases between. This CDR3 contains 18 residues. CDR1 SNHLY and CDR2 FYNNEI come from the germline V gene. CDR3 nucleotides: TGTGCCAGCAGCCGGGGGAGCGGGTTTGTTGGAACTAATGAAAAACTGTTTTTT. Encoded protein: CASSRGSGFVGTNEKLFF.

V is TRBV9 and J is TRBJ2-1; 10 nucleotides agree with TRBD2. J was trimmed by 1 base and V by 2 bases; bases with no gene match: 9. This CDR3 spans 18 amino acids. Germline V gene lookup returns CDR1 SGDLS and CDR2 YYNGEE. The CDR3 DNA is TGTGCCAGCAGCGTTTTGAGCGGGGGGGCCAAATCCTACAATGAGCAGTTCTTC. Encoded protein: CASSVLSGGAKSYNEQFF.

The rearrangement uses TRBV18 and TRBJ2-1, with 8 bases identical to TRBD2. The J segment lost 6 bases and the V segment lost 1 base, leaving 2 bases of the junction unmatched. Germline V lookup: CDR1 KGHSH, CDR2 LQKENI. This CDR3 has 14 amino acids. CDR3 coding DNA: TGTGCCAGCTCACCACTAAGCGGGGGCAATGAGCAGTTCTTC. Amino acids: CASSPLSGGNEQFF.